One TCR beta chain is described in this entry. This entry belongs to a study of cytomegalovirus exposure and HLA in healthy donors. Primers for the PCR totalled 60 Vbeta and 13 Jbeta. Produced via immunoSEQ multiplex PCR; TCRdb's table is partial and in-frame only. Of 200,000 to 250,000 clones in the sample, roughly 80% were seen once. Trimming at V came to 7 bases and at J to 1 base, leaving 8 bases not matched to a gene. The CDR3 runs 16 residues. Germline-derived CDR1 and CDR2 are MNHEY and SMNVEV (reference sequence). The receptor was isolated from a man aged 50 to 60 in good health and CMV-seronegative. Sequenced material: PBMCs. This chain uses TRBV27 with TRBJ2-1; TRBD2 matches 9 bases. CDR3 sequence (DNA): TGTGCCAGCATCCCGACTAGCGGAGCTTCCTACAATGAGCAGTTCTTC. As protein: CASIPTSGASYNEQFF.